This is a list of T cell receptor beta chains from one sample in a study of cytomegalovirus exposure and HLA in healthy donors. Generated by immunoSEQ multiplex PCR, the TCRdb table keeps only in-frame clones and is missing some. This sample carries fewer than 250,000 clones, more than 60% of them seen once, and the ten largest clones take around 15%. The sample was PBMCs. The receptors here all came from a man in his forties in good health and CMV-seronegative. Both conserved end residues are part of each CDR3. Fields, in order: V gene, D gene, J gene, clone size, CDR3 protein, CDR3 DNA. The D gene is left open where the match is weak. Only some rows state a clone size, as once, few, many or a class for expanded clones.

V: TRBV5-6
D: TRBD1
J: TRBJ1-2
size: once
CDR3: CASSSGQGRHGYTF
DNA: TGTGCCAGCAGCTCGGGACAGGGAAGACATGGCTACACCTTC

V: TRBV11-2
D: TRBD2
J: TRBJ2-3
size: once
CDR3: CASTLAGASDTQYF
DNA: TGTGCCAGCACACTAGCGGGAGCCTCAGATACGCAGTATTTT

V: TRBV4-1
D: TRBD2
J: TRBJ2-5
size: .
CDR3: CASSQEGASGRGETQYF
DNA: TGCGCCAGCAGCCAAGAGGGGGCTAGCGGGAGGGGGGAGACCCAGTACTTC

V: TRBV2
D: .
J: TRBJ1-5
size: once
CDR3: CASQNSNQPQHF
DNA: TGTGCCAGCCAGAATAGCAATCAGCCCCAGCATTTT

V: TRBV4-2
D: .
J: TRBJ2-7
size: .
CDR3: CASSQQRLIYEQYF
DNA: TGTGCCAGCAGCCAACAAAGACTAATCTACGAGCAGTACTTC

V: TRBV6-1
D: .
J: TRBJ1-5
size: .
CDR3: CASSEPPAARGNQPQHF
DNA: TGTGCCAGCAGTGAACCGCCCGCCGCCAGGGGCAATCAGCCCCAGCATTTT

V: TRBV11-1
D: .
J: TRBJ1-2
size: few
CDR3: CASSLPRGGANYGYTF
DNA: TGTGCCAGCAGCCTCCCTCGCGGGGGTGCTAACTATGGCTACACCTTC

V: TRBV28
D: .
J: TRBJ2-7
size: .
CDR3: CASSEGGAYEQYF
DNA: TGTGCCAGCAGCGAGGGGGGGGCCTACGAGCAGTACTTC

V: TRBV7-6
D: .
J: TRBJ1-2
size: .
CDR3: CASSLRGGYTF
DNA: TGTGCCAGCAGCTTAAGGGGTGGCTACACCTTC

V: TRBV5-1
D: .
J: TRBJ1-1
size: .
CDR3: CASSGGDRLSTEAFF
DNA: TGCGCCAGCAGCGGGGGCGACAGGTTGTCCACTGAAGCTTTCTTT

V: TRBV6-6
D: TRBD1
J: TRBJ2-7
size: .
CDR3: CASSQTGVNYEQYF
DNA: TGTGCCAGCAGCCAGACAGGGGTTAACTACGAGCAGTACTTC

V: TRBV7-6
D: TRBD1
J: TRBJ2-3
size: .
CDR3: CASSILPGQGQDTQYF
DNA: TGTGCCAGCAGCATTCTACCGGGACAGGGACAAGATACGCAGTATTTT

V: TRBV30
D: TRBD2
J: TRBJ2-5
size: .
CDR3: CAWSGPAGAQYF
DNA: TGTGCCTGGAGCGGGCCGGCGGGGGCCCAGTACTTC

V: TRBV23-1
D: .
J: TRBJ2-1
size: once
CDR3: CAPADPQPKSGYNEQFF
DNA: TGCGCCCCAGCGGACCCCCAACCGAAGTCCGGCTACAATGAGCAGTTCTTC

V: TRBV4-2
D: .
J: TRBJ2-2
size: .
CDR3: CASSPPGAPPPGELFF
DNA: TGTGCCAGCAGCCCACCGGGAGCCCCTCCACCCGGGGAGCTGTTTTTT

V: TRBV27
D: .
J: TRBJ1-1
size: .
CDR3: CASSLTGETEAFF
DNA: TGTGCCAGCAGTCTGACAGGAGAAACTGAAGCTTTCTTT

V: TRBV5-6
D: .
J: TRBJ2-7
size: .
CDR3: CASSLPGRANEQYF
DNA: TGTGCCAGCAGCTTGCCGGGCAGGGCGAACGAGCAGTACTTC

V: TRBV30
D: .
J: TRBJ2-1
size: .
CDR3: CAWSRIAYEQFF
DNA: TGTGCCTGGAGTCGAATAGCCTATGAGCAGTTCTTC

V: TRBV19
D: .
J: TRBJ1-4
size: .
CDR3: CASSIDYRQKLFF
DNA: TGTGCCAGTAGTATAGATTACAGGCAAAAACTGTTTTTT

V: TRBV5-1
D: TRBD1
J: TRBJ2-7
size: .
CDR3: CASRGDRVYEQYF
DNA: TGCGCCAGCAGGGGGGACAGGGTCTACGAGCAGTACTTC

V: TRBV19
D: TRBD1
J: TRBJ2-2
size: .
CDR3: CASRQGASTGELFF
DNA: TGTGCCAGCAGACAGGGGGCGAGCACCGGGGAGCTGTTTTTT

V: TRBV2
D: TRBD1
J: TRBJ2-7
size: .
CDR3: CASSAPGQGVPEQYF
DNA: TGTGCCAGCAGTGCACCGGGACAGGGTGTTCCCGAGCAGTACTTC